These 25 T cell receptor beta chains were sequenced from one sample in a study of regulatory T cells in long-lasting Graves disease. Time point denoted: newly diagnosed GD, antithyroid drugs for less than 3 months. After RNA was extracted from PBMCs, the TCR library was made from it. Arm-PCR of CDR3 regions and iRepertoire HTBI primers were the basis on which TCR beta libraries were built. TCRdb reanalysed the multiplex PCR reads using MiXCR and keeps one entry per CDR3 protein. This table holds roughly 500,000 distinct CDR3 sequences, around an eighth found once. The sample was also reused in another study, on T cells in Graves' hyperthyroidism and ophthalmopathy.

This material consisted of peripheral blood mononuclear cells (PBMCs), taken at new diagnosis, from a patient treated with antithyroid drugs. The receptors were sampled from a man aged 30 to 39 with Graves disease.

The V and J genes are TRBV12-3 or TRBV12-4 and TRBJ2-2, with D maybe TRBD2 (5 bases). The CDR3 consists of 15 residues. Trimming shortened V by 3 bases and J by 3 bases, and 11 bases separated the two germline ends. This chain's CDR3 is CASSLGSAYTGELFF. The DNA of the CDR3 is TGTGCCAGCAGTTTGGGTAGCGCGTACACCGGGGAGCTGTTTTTT.

The chain couples TRBV6-2 or TRBV6-3 to TRBJ2-2, with 13 bases identical to TRBD2. Germline V gene sequence: CDR1 MNHEY, CDR2 SVGEGT. J gave up 2 bases and V 7 bases, and 7 bases lay outside the gene matches. This CDR3 is built from 17 residues. The CDR3 loop is CASIYRLAGGNTGELFF. For the CDR3, the DNA is TGTGCCAGCATCTACAGACTAGCGGGAGGTAACACCGGGGAGCTGTTTTTT.

This clonotype was recorded a few times. The chain recombines TRBV11-3 with TRBJ1-2, with no clear D. Germline CDR1 is SGHNT and CDR2 is YENEEA. The CDR3 contains 12 residues. The V and J ends lost 1 base and 7 bases respectively, with 7 bases between them. The CDR3 here is CASSLGGSGYTF. The CDR3 region has the DNA TGTGCCAGCAGCTTAGGTGGTTCTGGCTACACCTTC.

The V call is TRBV5-5, the J call TRBJ2-7; D unclear. Germline assignment: CDR1 SGHKS and CDR2 YYEKEE (reference sequence). The CDR3 has 15 residues. V was shortened by 4 bases and J by 5 bases, with 19 bases between the two germline ends. This chain's CDR3 is CASSLGGLDRDEQYF. The CDR3 coding sequence is TGTGCCAGCAGCCTCGGCGGCCTCGACCGCGACGAGCAGTACTTC. The full variable domain, completed using reference TRBV5-5 and TRBJ2-7, is DAGVTQSPTHLIKTRGQQVTLRCSPISGHKSVSWYQQVLGQGPQFIFQYYEKEERGRGNFPDRFSARQFPNYSSELNVNALLLGDSALYLCASSLGGLDRDEQYFGPGTRLTVT.

In its sample, this clonotype was seen many times. The CDR3 DNA follows: TGTGCCAGTAGCGGGGCCCCCTACAATGAGCAGTTCTTC. Protein product: CASSGAPYNEQFF. The J gene is TRBJ2-1, the V gene TRBV28; TRBD2 matches at 8 bases. This CDR3 contains 13 residues. Germline trimming cut 9 bases from V and 2 bases from J; bases unmatched to any gene: 3. Germline-derived CDR1 and CDR2 are MDHEN and SYDVKM.

The V call is TRBV27, the J call TRBJ1-5; D gene unclear. The length of the CDR3 is 15 residues. Germline V lookup: CDR1 MNHEY, CDR2 SMNVEV (reference sequence). V lost 2 bases to trimming and J lost 0 bases, with 8 bases between them. The CDR3 DNA follows: TGTGCCAGCAGTTTAGGCCCCTATAGCAATCAGCCCCAGCATTTT. This translates into CASSLGPYSNQPQHF.

This clonotype was counted many times. The chain has TRBV11-3 and TRBJ2-1; D remains unclear. The germline V gene has CDR1 SGHNT and CDR2 YENEEA. Between the trimmed V and J ends, which lost 2 bases and 9 bases, there was a span of 11 bases. The CDR3 length is 13 residues. CDR3 protein: CASSLFRVTEQFF. The CDR3 bases are TGTGCCAGCAGCTTATTCCGGGTTACTGAGCAGTTCTTC.

To note about this clonotype: With a much larger clone just one base away, this may be a read error. The CDR3 carries no conserved terminal phenylalanine or tryptophan, so it likely arises from a read error. The rearrangement links TRBV27 to TRBJ1-2, with D possibly matching TRBD1 (6 bases). Germline V gene lookup returns CDR1 MNHEY and CDR2 SMNVEV (reference sequence). V lost 11 bases and J lost 4, with 17 bases in between. This CDR3 is built from 13 residues. In DNA, the CDR3 is TGTGCCTCTTCCCCGCGGGGGCGCTATGGCTACACCTCC. Protein sequence: CASSPRGRYGYTS.

There are many counts of this clonotype. Here the CDR3 DNA reads TGTGCCAGCAGCCTTTCCACTGGACGGTTGGAGACCCAGTACTTC. Translated: CASSLSTGRLETQYF. The chain joins TRBV3-1 to TRBJ2-5; the D is unclear. Germline lookup yields CDR1 LGHDT and CDR2 YNNKEL (reference sequence). Trimming took off 4 bases at V and 5 bases at J, with 17 bases between the two ends. CDR3 length: 15 amino acids.

This clonotype has a count of ten or more. J is TRBJ2-7 and V is TRBV11-2, with no clear D. CDR3 length: 11 residues. From germline, CDR1 is SGHAT and CDR2 FQNNGV. V lost 3 bases, J lost 4 bases, and 4 bases lay in between. For the CDR3, the DNA is TGTGCCAGCAGCTTCCCATACGAGCAGTACTTC. Translation gives CASSFPYEQYF.

This clonotype has a count of ten or more. This chain uses TRBV20-1 with TRBJ2-5, with D unclear. Germline lookup yields CDR1 DFQATT and CDR2 SNEGSKA (reference sequence). This CDR3 contains 13 residues. Trimming pared 3 bases from V and 5 bases from J, leaving 13 bases between. The CDR3 sequence: CSARTVMGETQYF. DNA for the CDR3: TGCAGTGCTAGGACCGTAATGGGGGAGACCCAGTACTTC.

This clonotype has at least ten counts. The chain is built from TRBV2 and TRBJ2-5, with D perhaps matching TRBD1 or TRBD2 (6 bases each). CDR3 length: 16 residues. Trimming removed 2 bases at V and 2 bases at J, with 15 bases between. CDR1 is SNHLY and CDR2 is FYNNEI in the germline V gene. This CDR3 is CASSEHRVGGQETQYF. CDR3 coding DNA: TGTGCCAGCAGTGAACATCGGGTAGGGGGGCAAGAGACCCAGTACTTC.

On this clonotype: A far larger clone is only one base removed, so a read error is likely. V is TRBV7-2 and J is TRBJ1-4; weak D call: TRBD1 (6 bases). The CDR3 sequence is 15 residues long. Germline-derived CDR1 and CDR2 are SGHTA and FQGNSA. The CDR3 loop reads CVSSFEGQLTEKLFF. CDR3 coding DNA: TGTGTCAGCAGCTTCGAAGGACAGCTGACCGAAAAACTGTTTTTT.

A few counts support this clonotype. The V and J genes are TRBV5-1 and TRBJ2-5; 7 nucleotides agree with TRBD2. This CDR3 contains 14 residues. V gave up 3 bases and J gave up 2 bases; unmatched junction bases: 4. CDR1 and CDR2 (germline): SGHRS, YFSETQ. CDR3 sequence: CASSSGLKQETQYF. In DNA form, the CDR3 reads TGCGCCAGCAGCTCGGGACTAAAACAAGAGACCCAGTACTTC.

This chain links TRBV3-1 with TRBJ1-1; weak D call: TRBD1 (6 bases). CDR1 LGHDT and CDR2 YNNKEL come from the germline V gene (reference sequence). The CDR3 has 15 amino acids. V was trimmed by 1 base and J by 1 base, leaving 10 bases between them. The CDR3, as DNA: TGTGCCAGCAGCCAAGGGGGGGCAGGGAACACTGAAGCTTTCTTT. It encodes CASSQGGAGNTEAFF.

This clonotype has more than one count but fewer than ten. The chain carries TRBV3-1 and TRBJ1-4, with a possible D match to TRBD1 (6 bases). Trimming stripped 3 bases from V and 7 bases from J, with 15 bases between. Germline values: CDR1 LGHDT, CDR2 YNNKEL (reference sequence). The CDR3 loop spans 15 amino acids. Here the CDR3 reads CASSQSPTGGEKLFF. CDR3 sequence (DNA): TGTGCCAGCAGCCAGTCCCCGACAGGTGGTGAAAAACTGTTTTTT. Supplemented by reference TRBV3-1 and TRBJ1-4, the full variable domain reads DTAVSQTPKYLVTQMGNDKSIKCEQNLGHDTMYWYKQDSKKFLKIMFSYNNKELIINETVPNRFSPKSPDKAHLNLHINSLELGDSAVYFCASSQSPTGGEKLFFGSGTQLSVL.

This clonotype was observed many times. V gene TRBV5-1 combines with J gene TRBJ2-1, with 7 bases fitting TRBD2. The germline CDR1 and CDR2 sequences are SGHRS and YFSETQ. Losses at the gene ends were 7 bases for V and 0 bases for J; bases not matched to a gene: 13. This CDR3 has 17 residues. CDR3 bases: TGCGCCAGCGCACCGGGGGGTGGGGGATACTCCTACAATGAGCAGTTCTTC. This codes for CASAPGGGGYSYNEQFF.

This clonotype was counted at least ten times. The chain combines TRBV20-1 with TRBJ1-5; D remains unclear. The germline V gene has CDR1 DFQATT and CDR2 SNEGSKA (reference sequence). V dropped 6 bases and J dropped 6 bases, with 12 bases sitting between them. The CDR3 totals 12 residues. The CDR3 region is CSATTDFQPQHF. The CDR3 coding sequence is TGCAGTGCAACCACCGATTTTCAGCCCCAGCATTTT.

This clonotype was seen many times. The chain's CDR3 is CASSLVPGQSKETQYF. CDR3 in DNA: TGCGCCAGCAGCTTGGTCCCCGGTCAATCAAAAGAGACCCAGTACTTC. The chain combines TRBV5-1 with TRBJ2-5; no firm D call. The V end was cut by 0 bases, the J end by 3 bases, with 15 bases between. Germline V CDR1 and CDR2: SGHRS, YFSETQ. The CDR3 is made up of 16 amino acids. The full variable domain, with the rest looked up from reference TRBV5-1 and TRBJ2-5, is KAGVTQTPRYLIKTRGQQVTLSCSPISGHRSVSWYQQTPGQGLQFLFEYFSETQRNKGNFPGRFSGRQFSNSRSEMNVSTLELGDSALYLCASSLVPGQSKETQYFGPGTRLLVL.

The rearrangement links TRBV25-1 to TRBJ1-4; no firm D call. CDR1 MGHDK and CDR2 SYGVNS come from the germline V gene. Trimming shortened V by 4 bases and J by 8 bases, and 8 bases separated the two germline ends. There are 12 residues in the CDR3. The CDR3 protein is CASSGALEKLFF. The CDR3 region has the DNA TGTGCCAGCAGTGGGGCTTTGGAAAAACTGTTTTTT.

This clonotype was detected a few times. The V gene is TRBV18, the J gene TRBJ2-5, with 8 positions matching TRBD1. CDR3 length: 15 residues. The germline gives CDR1 KGHSH, CDR2 LQKENI. The V and J ends lost 0 bases and 4 bases, in that order; junction bases with no gene match: 4. The CDR3 is CASSPPSTGVETQYF. The CDR3 DNA sequence: TGTGCCAGCTCACCACCCTCGACAGGGGTAGAGACCCAGTACTTC.

This clonotype was observed at least ten times. The chain is built from TRBV5-1 and TRBJ2-6, with 9 bases that match TRBD1. The germline gives CDR1 SGHRS, CDR2 YFSETQ. The CDR3 extends over 17 amino acids. The V gene end was trimmed by 5 bases and the J gene end by 0 bases; junction bases not matched to a gene: 6. The CDR3 DNA reads TGCGCCAGCAGTTTCGGACAGGGGTCCTCTGGGGCCAACGTCCTGACTTTC. Translated: CASSFGQGSSGANVLTF.

V usage is TRBV9 and J usage is TRBJ1-1, with D perhaps TRBD1 (5 bases). Germline assignment: CDR1 SGDLS and CDR2 YYNGEE. The CDR3 consists of 14 residues. V gave up 0 bases and J gave up 7 bases, with 13 bases separating them. In DNA, the CDR3 is TGTGCCAGCAGCGTAGGGGGGATGCCAGATGAAGCTTTCTTT. This sequence encodes CASSVGGMPDEAFF.

This sequence joins TRBV7-8 and TRBJ2-2; D is ambiguous. This CDR3 has 16 residues. Germline-derived CDR1 and CDR2 are SGHVS and FQNEAQ. V lost 8 bases and J 6 bases, leaving 22 bases between the germline ends. CDR3 sequence (DNA): TGTGCCAGCTACTCCCTAGTAGGCCTGGGCGCCGGGGAGCTGTTTTTT. Protein: CASYSLVGLGAGELFF.

This clonotype was counted ten times or more. V is TRBV12-3 or TRBV12-4 and J is TRBJ2-1, with TRBD2 matching over 7 bases. V was clipped by 9 bases and J by 6 bases; unmatched bases: 5. The CDR3 extends over 12 amino acids. The CDR3 protein is CASDWGGNEQFF. The CDR3 bases are TGTGCCAGTGACTGGGGGGGCAATGAGCAGTTCTTC.